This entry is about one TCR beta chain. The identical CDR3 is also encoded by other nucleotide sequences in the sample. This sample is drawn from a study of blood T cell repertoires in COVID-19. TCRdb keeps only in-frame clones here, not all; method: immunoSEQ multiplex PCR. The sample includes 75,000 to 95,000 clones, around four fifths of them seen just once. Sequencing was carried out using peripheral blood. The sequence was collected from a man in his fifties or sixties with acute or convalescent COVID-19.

DNA for the CDR3: TGTGCCAGCAGTTACCCGGGACTAGCGAGCTCCTACGAGCAGTACTTC. As protein: CASSYPGLASSYEQYF. The chain has TRBV6-2 or TRBV6-3 and TRBJ2-7; 10 positions match TRBD2. The CDR3 is 16 residues long. V gave up 2 bases and J gave up 0 bases; unmatched junction bases: 4. Germline CDR1 and CDR2: MNHEY and SVGEGT.